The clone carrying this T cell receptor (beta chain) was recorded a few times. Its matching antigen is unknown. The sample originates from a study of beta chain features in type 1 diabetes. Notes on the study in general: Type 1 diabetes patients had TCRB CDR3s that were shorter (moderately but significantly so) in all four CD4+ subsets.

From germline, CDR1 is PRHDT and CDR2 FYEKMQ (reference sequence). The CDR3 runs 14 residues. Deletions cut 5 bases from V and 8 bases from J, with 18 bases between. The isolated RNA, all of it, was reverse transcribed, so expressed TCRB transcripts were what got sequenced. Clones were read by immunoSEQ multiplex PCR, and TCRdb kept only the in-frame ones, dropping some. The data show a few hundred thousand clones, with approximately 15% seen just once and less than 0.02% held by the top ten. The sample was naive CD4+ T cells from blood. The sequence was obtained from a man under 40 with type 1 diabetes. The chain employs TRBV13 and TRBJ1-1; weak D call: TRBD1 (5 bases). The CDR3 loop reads CASSPYIGRGEAFF. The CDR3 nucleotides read TGTGCCAGCAGCCCCTACATAGGGCGGGGGGAAGCTTTCTTT.